One and the same sample provided the 13 T cell receptor beta chains below, sequenced in a study of cytomegalovirus exposure and HLA in healthy donors (dated by TCRdb to about 2017). The library was produced with the immunoSEQ multiplex PCR assay. TCRdb re-hosts the immuneACCESS table, in-frame sequences only. Its copies lack some clones; in the studies checked, an unresolved V gene accounts for under half of them, and the cause for the rest is not known. Recorded for this sample are about 360,000 clones; 75% to 90% of them occurred a single time. The ten largest make up about 0.8% of the sample. Sequencing was carried out using PBMCs. The receptors derive from a woman aged 18-30 years in good health and CMV-seronegative.

The V gene is TRBV29-1, the J gene TRBJ1-1; possibly TRBD1 for D (6 bases). V was cut by 5 bases and J by 3 bases, with 13 bases left in between. The CDR3 spans 13 residues. CDR1 and CDR2 from the germline V gene are SQVTM and ANQGSEA. The CDR3 loop is CSVRLNRDTEAFF. CDR3 DNA: TGCAGCGTTCGACTCAACAGGGACACTGAAGCTTTCTTT.

V and J are TRBV27 and TRBJ1-1; D is ambiguous. V lost 5 bases and J 10 bases, leaving 11 bases between the germline ends. The CDR3 contains 11 residues. Germline V gives CDR1 MNHEY, CDR2 SMNVEV (reference sequence). CDR3 region: CASSKRGRAFF. As DNA, the CDR3 is TGTGCCAGCAGTAAAAGAGGGAGAGCTTTCTTT.

The V and J genes are TRBV19 and TRBJ2-2; a possible D gene is TRBD2 (6 bases). Germline V lookup: CDR1 LNHDA, CDR2 SQIVND (reference sequence). Between the trimmed V and J ends, which lost 5 bases and 1 base, there was a span of 29 bases. CDR3 length equals 21 residues. The CDR3 nucleotides are TGTGCCAGTAGTGGTGGACTCTCAAGAGGTTCGGCGGGGAGGAACACCGGGGAGCTGTTTTTT. Translating gives CASSGGLSRGSAGRNTGELFF.

CDR3 DNA sequence: TGTGCCAGCAGCGTAGGGGAGCGGGAGTTGATCGGGGAGCTGTTTTTT. Protein product: CASSVGERELIGELFF. The rearrangement uses TRBV9 and TRBJ2-2; 8 bases match TRBD2. Germline values: CDR1 SGDLS, CDR2 YYNGEE. The CDR3 runs 16 residues. V was pared by 0 bases and J by 7 bases, with 8 bases of the junction left unmatched.

The chain joins TRBV5-1 to TRBJ2-1; 9 nucleotides agree with TRBD1. The CDR3 contains 13 residues. V shed 2 bases, J shed 7 bases, and the junction held 1 base outside the gene matches. Per the germline V gene, CDR1 is SGHRS and CDR2 is YFSETQ. The CDR3 spells CASSLGQGNEQFF. The CDR3 nucleotides read TGCGCCAGCAGCTTAGGACAGGGGAATGAGCAGTTCTTC.

The chain joins TRBV19 to TRBJ2-5; D ambiguous. Trimming took off 10 bases at V and 2 bases at J, with 8 bases between the two ends. CDR1 and CDR2 from the germline V gene are LNHDA and SQIVND (reference sequence). CDR3 length: 11 residues. Written as DNA, the CDR3 is TGTGCCACGGCGAGGCAAGAGACCCAGTACTTC. This sequence encodes CATARQETQYF.

This chain connects TRBV19 to TRBJ1-2; no definite D call. Germline-derived CDR1 and CDR2 are LNHDA and SQIVND (reference sequence). This CDR3 has 14 amino acids. V lost 5 bases to trimming and J lost 0 bases, with 10 bases between them. The DNA for the CDR3 is TGTGCCAGTAGTCCGGGGTTAGCTAACTATGGCTACACCTTC. It codes for CASSPGLANYGYTF.

The chain employs TRBV28 and TRBJ2-1, with D maybe TRBD1 (7 bases). Germline-derived CDR1 and CDR2 are MDHEN and SYDVKM. CDR3 length equals 15 residues. The V and J ends lost 7 bases and 6 bases respectively, with 19 bases between them. The CDR3 bases are TGTGCCAGCATAAAAGGTGCGGGACAGATCAATGAGCAGTTCTTC. Amino acids: CASIKGAGQINEQFF.

In regard to this clone: Other DNA sequences of this sample code for an identical CDR3. The genes are TRBV5-4 and TRBJ1-5; D is unclear. The CDR3 runs 12 residues. The germline V and J ends were trimmed by 1 base and 5 bases, with 4 bases remaining between them. Per germline, CDR1 SGHNT and CDR2 YYREEE (reference sequence). CDR3 bases: TGTGCCAGCAGCTTGCCCGATCAGCCCCAGCATTTT. It translates to CASSLPDQPQHF.

J is TRBJ2-7 and V is TRBV29-1, with 8 bases aligning to TRBD1. J was trimmed by 5 bases and V by 3 bases; bases with no gene match: 12. The V gene's germline CDR1 is SQVTM and CDR2 ANQGSEA. The CDR3 runs 15 residues. The CDR3 region is CSVENPRQGRNEQYF. The CDR3 DNA reads TGCAGCGTTGAGAACCCGAGACAGGGGCGGAACGAGCAGTACTTC.

The J gene is TRBJ2-1, the V gene TRBV7-6; 10 bases align to TRBD2. V gave up 5 bases and J gave up 5 bases; unmatched junction bases: 6. The germline gives CDR1 SGHVS, CDR2 FNYEAQ. The CDR3 has 15 amino acids. CDR3 nucleotide sequence: TGTGCCAGCAGCCGTGGGCTAGCGGGAGACAATGAGCAGTTCTTC. Protein sequence: CASSRGLAGDNEQFF.

This clone was seen a single time. V usage is TRBV18 and J usage is TRBJ1-5, with D tentatively TRBD1 (5 bases). The ends were cut back, 3 bases at V and 10 bases at J, with 16 bases in the middle. Germline lookup yields CDR1 KGHSH and CDR2 LQKENI. CDR3 length: 14 amino acids. The CDR3 here is CASSPSAGQGPQHF. CDR3 nucleotide sequence: TGTGCCAGCTCACCGTCCGCAGGTCAGGGACCCCAGCATTTT.

The J gene is TRBJ2-7, the V gene TRBV7-9, with D perhaps matching TRBD1 (6 bases). Germline values: CDR1 SEHNR, CDR2 FQNEAQ (reference sequence). V was cut by 6 bases and J by 0 bases, with 15 bases left in between. The CDR3 spans 15 residues. The CDR3 loop is CASSLPGHNSYEQYF. CDR3 nucleotide sequence: TGTGCCAGCAGTCTCCCGGGACACAACTCCTACGAGCAGTACTTC.